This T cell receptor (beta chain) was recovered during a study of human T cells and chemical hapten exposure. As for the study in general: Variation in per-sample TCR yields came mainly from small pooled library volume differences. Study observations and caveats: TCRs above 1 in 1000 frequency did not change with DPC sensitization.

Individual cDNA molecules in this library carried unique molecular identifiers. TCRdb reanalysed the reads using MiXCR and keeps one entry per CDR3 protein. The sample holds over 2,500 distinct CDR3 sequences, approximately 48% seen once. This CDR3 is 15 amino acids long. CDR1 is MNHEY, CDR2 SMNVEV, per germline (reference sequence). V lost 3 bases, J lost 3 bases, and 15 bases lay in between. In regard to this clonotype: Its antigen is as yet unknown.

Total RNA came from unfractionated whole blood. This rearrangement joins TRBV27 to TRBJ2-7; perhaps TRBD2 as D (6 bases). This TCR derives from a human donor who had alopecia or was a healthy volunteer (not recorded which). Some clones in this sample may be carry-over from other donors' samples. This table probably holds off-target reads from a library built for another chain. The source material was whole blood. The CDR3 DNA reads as TGTGCCAGCAGTTTCTCAGGGTTGGGGGGCTACGAGCAGTACTTC. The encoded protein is CASSFSGLGGYEQYF.